Each of the 5 T cell receptor beta chains below was sequenced from the same sample in a study of T cell responses to AZD1222 COVID-19 vaccine. The assay was immunoSEQ multiplex PCR, and TCRdb's table has in-frame clones only and misses some. Of 100,000 to 150,000 clones in the sample, 70% to 90% were seen once. The sequencing used peripheral blood, collected on day 0 of AZD1222 vaccination. The receptor set was obtained from an adult in good health.

This clone was counted once. The chain recombines TRBV4-3 with TRBJ1-4, with a tentative D call TRBD1 (6 bases). V gave up 4 bases and J gave up 3 bases, with 15 bases separating them. The germline gives CDR1 LGHNA, CDR2 YSLEER. CDR3 length: 16 amino acids. This CDR3 reads CASSPAGAGANEKLFF. CDR3 DNA sequence: TGCGCCAGCAGCCCGGCGGGGGCAGGGGCTAATGAAAAACTGTTTTTT.

The rearrangement links TRBV5-6 to TRBJ1-1; D gene unclear. V was shortened by 4 bases and J by 4 bases, with 11 bases between the two germline ends. CDR3 length: 13 amino acids. Germline CDR1 SGHDT, CDR2 YYEEEE. CDR3 residues: CASSLPPSTEAFF. The CDR3 region has the DNA TGTGCCAGCAGCCTGCCCCCTAGCACTGAAGCTTTCTTT.

The chain employs TRBV5-3 and TRBJ1-5; D is possibly TRBD1 (5 bases). TRBV5-3 is known as an ORF, though its function is uncertain. The CDR3 is 19 amino acids. V dropped 4 bases and J dropped 0 bases, with 23 bases sitting between them. DNA of the CDR3: TGTGCCAGAAGCACCTTCGGGACCTACGAAAGCTATAGCAATCAGCCCCAGCATTTT. Its protein product is CARSTFGTYESYSNQPQHF.

The chain has TRBV29-1 and TRBJ2-2; D remains unclear. The CDR3 is 13 amino acids. Trimming shortened V by 6 bases and J by 4 bases, and 12 bases separated the two germline ends. Germline V lookup: CDR1 SQVTM, CDR2 ANQGSEA. The CDR3 region is CSVALFSTGELFF. CDR3 in DNA: TGCAGCGTCGCCCTTTTCAGCACCGGGGAGCTGTTTTTT.

V gene TRBV5-1 combines with J gene TRBJ1-5; TRBD1 is a possible D gene (6 bases). Per germline, CDR1 SGHRS and CDR2 YFSETQ. The CDR3 is 15 residues long. V lost 0 bases and J 7 bases, leaving 14 bases between the germline ends. CDR3 amino acids: CASSLGGQGIQPQHF. The DNA of the CDR3 is TGCGCCAGCAGCTTGGGAGGGCAGGGGATACAGCCCCAGCATTTT.